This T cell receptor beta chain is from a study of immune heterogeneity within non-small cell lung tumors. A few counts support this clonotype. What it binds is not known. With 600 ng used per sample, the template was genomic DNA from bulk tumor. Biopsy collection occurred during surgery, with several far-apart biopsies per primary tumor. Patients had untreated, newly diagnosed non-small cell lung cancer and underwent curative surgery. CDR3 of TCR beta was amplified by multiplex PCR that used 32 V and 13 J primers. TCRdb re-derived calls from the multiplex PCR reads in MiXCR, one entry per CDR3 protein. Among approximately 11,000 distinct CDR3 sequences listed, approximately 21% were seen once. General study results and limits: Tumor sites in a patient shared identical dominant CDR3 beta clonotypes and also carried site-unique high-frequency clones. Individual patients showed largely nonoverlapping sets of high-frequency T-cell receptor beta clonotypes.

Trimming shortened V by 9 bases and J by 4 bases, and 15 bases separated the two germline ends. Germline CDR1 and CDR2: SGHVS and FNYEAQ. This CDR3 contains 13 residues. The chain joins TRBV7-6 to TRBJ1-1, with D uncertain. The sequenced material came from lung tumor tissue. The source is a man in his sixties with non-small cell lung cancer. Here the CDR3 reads CASSLGVGTEAFF. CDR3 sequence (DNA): TGTGCCAGTAGCCTCGGGGTTGGCACTGAAGCTTTCTTT.